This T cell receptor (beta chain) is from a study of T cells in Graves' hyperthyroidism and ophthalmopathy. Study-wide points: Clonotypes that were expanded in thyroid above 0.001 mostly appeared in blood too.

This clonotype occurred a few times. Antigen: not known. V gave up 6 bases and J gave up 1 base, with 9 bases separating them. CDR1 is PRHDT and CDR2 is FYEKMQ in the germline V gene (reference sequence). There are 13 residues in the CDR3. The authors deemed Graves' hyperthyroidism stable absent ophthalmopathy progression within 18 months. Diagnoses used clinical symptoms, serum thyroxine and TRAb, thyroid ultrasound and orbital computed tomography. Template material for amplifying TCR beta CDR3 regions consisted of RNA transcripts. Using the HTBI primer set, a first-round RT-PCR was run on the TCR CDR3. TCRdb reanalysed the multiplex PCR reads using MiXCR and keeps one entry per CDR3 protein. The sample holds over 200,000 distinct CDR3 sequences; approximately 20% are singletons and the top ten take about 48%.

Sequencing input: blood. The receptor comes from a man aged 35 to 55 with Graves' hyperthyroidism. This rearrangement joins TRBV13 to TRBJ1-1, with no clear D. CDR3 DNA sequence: TGTGCCAGCAGAGCAGACACGAACACTGAAGCTTTCTTT. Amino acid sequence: CASRADTNTEAFF.